This T cell receptor beta chain derives from a study of a mutant IDH1 vaccine in newly diagnosed glioma. The table came from immunoSEQ multiplex PCR; TCRdb's copy has only in-frame clones and leaves some out. The sample includes about 88,000 clones, about 80% of them seen just once. Time point meaning: baseline, week 1 (first vaccination visit). Treatment defined: pre-vaccination baseline after standard-of-care therapy. The CDR3 sequence is 16 residues long. After removal of 4 bases from V and 2 bases from J, the junction contained 9 bases not matched to a gene. Germline V CDR1 and CDR2: LGHNA, YNFKEQ.

The specimen was PBMCs, collected from a glioma patient treated with radiotherapy, temozolomide or both. The chain employs TRBV4-2 and TRBJ2-7, with 9 bases aligning to TRBD2. This sequence originates from a man between 40 and 49 years old with glioma. Some clones in this sample may be carry-over from other donors' samples. CDR3 protein: CASSPRSASGTYEQYF. The CDR3 nucleotides read TGTGCCAGCAGCCCCCGATCCGCTAGCGGGACCTACGAGCAGTACTTC.